This entry concerns a single TCR beta chain. This clone was seen a handful of times. Which antigen it targets is not known. Per-base quality was not reported, and no clone a single base away is much larger than it. The sample contains more than one DNA sequence encoding this CDR3. These data are taken from a study of beta chain features in type 1 diabetes (dated 2018 in TCRdb). Regarding the complete study: Patients and healthy donors did not differ in mean age, gender distribution, total cell number or subset yield. Whereas all 30 or so donors provided naive and central memory subsets, regulatory and stem cell-like memory subsets were isolated from just 8 patients and roughly eight healthy donors. The study compared TCRB repertoires of sorted circulating CD4+ T cell subsets between recently diagnosed type 1 diabetes patients and matched healthy donors. A total of 100 million to 110 million sorted cells were examined across all samples, and a strong correlation was observed between cell number per subset and RNA yield.

Results and caveats for the whole study, not just this receptor: Shorter templates might be favored by PCR, yet because patient and control samples were amplified and corrected together, any such skew would affect both groups equally. At VDJ recombination sites, patients with type 1 diabetes made fewer insertions and deleted more nucleotides, a pattern implying thymic rearrangement abnormalities. Type 1 diabetes patients showed a moderate but significant shortening of TCRB CDR3 length in all four CD4+ subsets. Only small numbers of individuals were included in the HLA sub-analyses, which left unresolved whether HLA type had any influence on TCRB rearrangement. The naive, central memory and regulatory TCRB repertoires appeared to resemble one another more closely among patients than among healthy donors. Because cDNA was sequenced instead of genomic DNA, highly expressing activated cells could be over-represented, though the groups showed no difference in activation or CD3 levels.

Each donor gave one peripheral blood draw, around 0.12 L on average, collected into heparinised tubes. A BD FACSAria II was used to sort naive, central memory, regulatory and stem cell-like memory CD4+ T cells with a panel that included CD45RO, CCR7, CD25, CD127, CD95 and CD27. Every sorted population had a purity above 95%. PBMCs were separated immediately by Lymphoprep density gradient centrifugation and were stained directly, without being cultured. To minimize batch effects, samples were stained and sorted in pairs, one healthy donor with one patient per experiment. The High Capacity cDNA Reverse Transcription Kit was used to reverse transcribe all of the isolated RNA, meaning that expressed TCRB transcripts were what got sequenced. Deep immunoSEQ sequencing was applied to naive, central memory and regulatory T cell samples, giving an average of about 3.6 million total reads per sample. Sorted cells were lysed in RLT buffer and RNA was extracted with DNase-treated RNeasy Micro or Mini kits, depending on cell number. To prevent cross-contamination, each cell subset was processed individually, whereas patient and healthy donor samples were processed jointly. The immunoSEQ multiplex PCR was used to amplify TCRB sequences from cDNA, generating 87-bp fragments that spanned the CDR3 region. Amplicons were sequenced on the Illumina HiSeq platform. Turning to the authors' computational methods: Synthetic template baselines were used to correct PCR bias computationally, reads within Hamming distance 2 were collapsed together, and singletons that could not be merged were discarded. Reads were aligned to IMGT to assign V, D and J genes, CDR3 length, and insertions or deletions at six rearrangement sites. Within each subset, clonotype counts were normalized to sorted cell number, and only after that were true diversity and Gini coefficients computed with the tcR R package. The overlap coefficient, calculated on TCRB nucleotide sequences, was used to measure repertoire sharing. Out-of-frame TCRB sequences from naive cells were analyzed as a proxy for the pre-selection repertoire. TCRdb's version of the immuneACCESS table is confined to in-frame rearrangements and falls short of the full clone set. An unresolved V gene accounts for under half of the shortfall where checked; the remainder is of unknown origin. Clone size and the V and J calls come from that table; the DNA yielded D and trimming. Here the sample has 350,000 to 450,000 clones; over 11% occur a single time. Of the sample, around 0.035% is held by the ten largest clones.

Sequencing was carried out using naive CD4+ T cells from blood. In the paper's terms, the cell subset or site label means: true naive CD4+ T cells. The receptor comes from a man aged 25-45 years in good health.

The CDR3: CASSVEGNTEAFF. The base sequence is TGTGCCAGCAGCGTAGAGGGGAACACTGAAGCTTTCTTT. The sequence joins TRBV9 to TRBJ1-1; the D gene is not confidently resolved. Deletion took 0 bases off V and 1 base off J, with a span of 4 bases between the germline ends. The germline V gene gives CDR1 as SGDLS and CDR2 as YYNGEE. The CDR3 goes from the cysteine to the phenylalanine over 13 residues. The sequence is cut down to CDR3 DNA, 39 bases in frame from base 1.